This T cell receptor beta chain was found in a study of T-cell reconstitution after alpha-beta-depleted transplantation in children (dated by TCRdb to 2016 to 2018). Study-level background: Using TCR repertoire profiling, the study followed T-cell immune reconstitution in a quantitative way in children after TCRalphabeta/CD19-depleted allogeneic hematopoietic cell transplantation.

Preparation of the library involved PCR. Instrument on record: Illumina HiSeq 2500. TCR library preparation used molecular barcoding, with unique molecular identifiers applied to normalize quantification of the TCRbeta repertoire. Through fastp at Q25 and MiXCR, TCRdb rebuilt clones from the public reads, retaining in-frame beta chains. Merged by CDR3 protein, the rows form single entries marked with the most common genes and DNA. A total of about a million distinct CDR3 sequences appear in this sample, roughly 29% of them only once. About 28% of the sample goes to the ten largest clones. Comments on this clonotype: No cognate antigen has been identified for it. Per-base qualities were not stored, and no clone one base away is much larger.

In light of the paper, this sample's treatment or condition label describes: allogeneic hematopoietic cell transplantation with graft depleted of TCRalphabeta T cells and CD19 B cells. The transplant recipients were children given TCRalphabeta/CD19-depleted allogeneic hematopoietic cell grafts. Results the study describes overall, beyond this receptor: Hyperexpanded clone frequencies declined over subsequent months; after one year, T-cell counts and TCRbeta diversity were mostly attributed to newly produced T cells. About two months after transplant, the apparently early recovery of alphabetaT-cell counts reportedly depended on just several hundred clones that had expanded rapidly and came from non-depleted graft cells. In some patients, the high TCRbeta diversity seen at day 60 was put down to recipient T cells and intrathymic progenitors that had survived conditioning.

The CDR3 starts with the cysteine, ends with the phenylalanine, and has 13 residues. Left in the record is the CDR3 DNA by itself, 39 bases read in frame from the first base. At the junction V is shortened by 0 bases and J by 8 bases, with 9 bases in between. For CDR1 and CDR2, the germline V gene lists SGHRS and YFSETQ. Sequencing was performed on PBMCs, mostly from graft donor cells, taken 360 days after TCRalphabeta/CD19-depleted stem cell transplant. This receptor was identified in a boy under two years old who had a stem cell transplant for SCID, so the T cells may come from the graft donor. The V and J segments used are TRBV5-1 and TRBJ2-4; the D gene is perhaps TRBD2, on 5 matching bases. The CDR3 reads CASSLGSADIQYF. The DNA sequence is given as TGCGCCAGCAGCTTGGGGTCAGCGGACATTCAGTACTTC.